This T cell receptor beta chain was identified in a study of blood T cell repertoires in COVID-19. For the study at large: Samples of COVID-19 (acute and convalescent) were obtained from the United States, Italy and Spain. The analysed material was cDNA or gDNA that came from T cells, B-cell-depleted T cells, or PBMCs.

Original processing methods: Amplifying reference gene primers gave estimates of nucleated cell counts. The protocol was immunoSEQ multiplex PCR, while the TCRdb copy is restricted to in-frame clones and leaves out a portion. That table is the source of V, J and clone size, and D and trimming were worked out from the DNA. Found here are roughly 200,000 clones, approximately 83% of them singletons; the top ten hold about 1.3%. The CDR3 runs 15 residues. The V gene's germline CDR1 is SGHTA and CDR2 FQGTGA. Trimming removed 1 base at V and 0 bases at J, with 8 bases between. Patients of the Seattle cohort, enrolled during active infection, were followed longitudinally.

V usage is TRBV7-3 and J usage is TRBJ2-3; maybe TRBD2 (5 bases). The TCR originated in a woman in her 30s with COVID-19, enrolled during active disease. Material: peripheral blood. CDR3 sequence reads: CASSLIPGSTDTQYF. Here the CDR3 DNA reads TGTGCCAGCAGCTTAATTCCGGGGAGCACAGATACGCAGTATTTT.